What follows are 5 T cell receptor beta chains derived from one specimen sequenced in a study of shared clonotypes between healthy human individuals. Profiled with immunoSEQ multiplex PCR; TCRdb holds only in-frame clones, not every one. The table lists approximately 1.9 million clones, about 94% of them singletons. Terminally differentiated effector memory CD45RA+ cells were excluded from the naive CD8 cells, which were CD45RO-negative and positively selected for CCR7. The material sequenced was naive CD8+ T cells from PBMCs. The source is a man aged 18 to 29 in good health. Some clones in this sample may be carry-over from other donors' samples.

This chain links TRBV7-6 with TRBJ1-3; D gene uncertain. Germline loops: CDR1 SGHVS, CDR2 FNYEAQ. The germline V and J ends were trimmed by 5 bases and 0 bases, with 11 bases remaining between them. This CDR3 has 15 amino acids. Written as DNA, the CDR3 is TGTGCCAGCAGCCCCGCCCCCTTCTCTGGAAACACCATATATTTT. Protein: CASSPAPFSGNTIYF. Full variable domain (missing parts from reference TRBV7-6 and TRBJ1-3): GAGVSQSPRYKVTKRGQDVALRCDPISGHVSLYWYRQALGQGPEFLTYFNYEAQQDKSGLPNDRFSAERPEGSISTLTIQRTEQRDSAMYRCASSPAPFSGNTIYFGEGSWLTVV.

This chain uses TRBV27 with TRBJ2-3; TRBD1 matches 11 bases. The CDR3 has 14 amino acids. With 8 bases clipped from V and 6 bases from J, the junction kept 7 bases outside the gene matches. Germline V gives CDR1 MNHEY, CDR2 SMNVEV (reference sequence). CDR3 amino acids: CASCRTGGIDTQYF. CDR3 in DNA: TGTGCCAGCTGTCGGACAGGGGGCATTGATACGCAGTATTTT.

The chain employs TRBV7-9 and TRBJ2-7, with D possibly being TRBD1 (6 bases). CDR1 is SEHNR, CDR2 FQNEAQ, per germline (reference sequence). This CDR3 region has 14 residues. Trimming took off 2 bases at V and 3 bases at J, with 11 bases between the two ends. CDR3 sequence: CASSLKDSNYEQYF. DNA for the CDR3: TGTGCCAGCAGCTTAAAGGACAGTAACTACGAGCAGTACTTC. Using reference TRBV7-9 and TRBJ2-7 for the parts outside the CDR3, the full variable domain is DTGVSQNPRHKITKRGQNVTFRCDPISEHNRLYWYRQTLGQGPEFLTYFQNEAQLEKSRLLSDRFSAERPKGSFSTLEIQRTEQGDSAMYLCASSLKDSNYEQYFGPGTRLTVT.

The chain carries TRBV7-9 and TRBJ2-7; 7 bases agree with TRBD1. Trimming cost V 0 bases and J 5 bases; bases outside gene matches: 4. This CDR3 spans 14 amino acids. CDR1 and CDR2 from the germline V gene are SEHNR and FQNEAQ (reference sequence). CDR3 sequence (DNA): TGTGCCAGCAGCTTAGCAGGGGGCCGCCACGAGCAGTACTTC. It is translated as CASSLAGGRHEQYF.

The V gene is TRBV9, the J gene TRBJ1-3; D is unclear. The CDR3 runs 16 residues. Germline V gene data show CDR1 as SGDLS and CDR2 as YYNGEE. V lost 3 bases and J lost 6, with 19 bases in between. CDR3: CASSALTILGENTIYF. In DNA, the CDR3 is TGTGCCAGCAGCGCCCTAACCATCTTAGGCGAAAACACCATATATTTT.